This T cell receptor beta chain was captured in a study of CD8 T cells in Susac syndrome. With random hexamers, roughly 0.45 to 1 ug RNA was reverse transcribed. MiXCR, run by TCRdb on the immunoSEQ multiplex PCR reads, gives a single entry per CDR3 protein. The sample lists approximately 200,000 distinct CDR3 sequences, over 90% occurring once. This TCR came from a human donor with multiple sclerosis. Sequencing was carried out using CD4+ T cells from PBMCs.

The CDR3 protein is CAWSVLGDQPQHF. CDR3 DNA: TGTGCCTGGAGTGTCCTTGGCGATCAGCCCCAGCATTTT. The J gene is TRBJ1-5, the V gene TRBV30, with D unresolved. The V gene's germline CDR1 is GTSNPN and CDR2 SVGIG (reference sequence). This CDR3 comprises 13 residues. Trimming left V 0 bases short and J 5 bases short, with 8 bases between.